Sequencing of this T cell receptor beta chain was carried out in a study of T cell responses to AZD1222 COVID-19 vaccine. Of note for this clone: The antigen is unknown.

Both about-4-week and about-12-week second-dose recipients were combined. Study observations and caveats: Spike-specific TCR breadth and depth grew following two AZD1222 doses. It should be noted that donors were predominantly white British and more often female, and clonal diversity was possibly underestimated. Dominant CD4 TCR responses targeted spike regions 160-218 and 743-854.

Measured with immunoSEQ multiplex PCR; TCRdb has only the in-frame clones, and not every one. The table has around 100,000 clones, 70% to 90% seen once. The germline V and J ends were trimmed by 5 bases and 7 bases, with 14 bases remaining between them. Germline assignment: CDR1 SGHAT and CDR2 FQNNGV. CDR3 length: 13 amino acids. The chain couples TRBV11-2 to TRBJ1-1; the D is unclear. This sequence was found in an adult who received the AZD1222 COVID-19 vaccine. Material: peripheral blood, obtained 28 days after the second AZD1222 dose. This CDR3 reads CASSHPAENEAFF. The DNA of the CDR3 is TGTGCCAGCAGCCACCCCGCTGAAAATGAAGCTTTCTTT.